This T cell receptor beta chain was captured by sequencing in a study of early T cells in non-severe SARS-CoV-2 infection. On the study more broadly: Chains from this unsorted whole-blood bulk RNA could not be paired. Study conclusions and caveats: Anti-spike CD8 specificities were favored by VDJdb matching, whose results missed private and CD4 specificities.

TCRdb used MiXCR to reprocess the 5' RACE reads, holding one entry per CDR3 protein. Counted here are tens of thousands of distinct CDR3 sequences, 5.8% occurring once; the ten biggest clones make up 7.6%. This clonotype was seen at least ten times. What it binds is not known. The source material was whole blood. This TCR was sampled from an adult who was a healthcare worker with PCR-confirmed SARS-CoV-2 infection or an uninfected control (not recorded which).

The DNA of the CDR3 is TGTGCCAGCAGCGGTCGACAGGGAGGCACAGATACGCAGTATTTT. Translating gives CASSGRQGGTDTQYF. The chain employs TRBV7-6 and TRBJ2-3, with 7 bases matching TRBD1. Germline V gene lookup returns CDR1 SGHVS and CDR2 FNYEAQ. J was trimmed by 1 base and V by 5 bases; bases with no gene match: 6. CDR3 length: 15 amino acids.